These 25 T cell receptor beta chains originate from one sample sequenced in a study of T cell changes during pregnancy in multiple sclerosis. Profiled with immunoSEQ multiplex PCR; TCRdb holds only in-frame clones, not every one. The repertoire holds around 17,000 clones, with roughly 96% as singletons. Source: peripheral blood, taken in the third trimester of pregnancy. The source of these receptors is a female donor with multiple sclerosis, enrolled in a pregnancy study.

The chain joins TRBV6-6 to TRBJ1-2; 7 nucleotides line up with TRBD1. The CDR3 contains 12 residues. After removal of 9 bases from V and 5 bases from J, the junction contained 6 bases not matched to a gene. CDR1 MNHNY and CDR2 SVGAGI come from the germline V gene (reference sequence). CDR3 sequence reads: CASNRGDYGYTF. In DNA form, the CDR3 reads TGTGCCAGTAACAGGGGCGATTATGGCTACACCTTC.

V and J are TRBV4-1 and TRBJ1-4; possibly TRBD1 for D (5 bases). This CDR3 spans 16 amino acids. Germline V gives CDR1 MGHRA, CDR2 YSYEKL. V was pared by 1 base and J by 8 bases, with 17 bases between. The CDR3 DNA reads as TGCGCCAGCAGCCAAGGGTGGGGGGTGCGAGGAGAAAAACTGTTTTTT. Its protein product is CASSQGWGVRGEKLFF.

The chain is built from TRBV9 and TRBJ2-1; 13 bases agree with TRBD2. The CDR3 spans 20 residues. Germline trimming cut 4 bases from V and 0 bases from J; bases unmatched to any gene: 13. The germline V gene has CDR1 SGDLS and CDR2 YYNGEE. In DNA form, the CDR3 reads TGTGCCAGCAGCTCATACGGGACTAGCGGGATAGCAAGCTCCTACAATGAGCAGTTCTTC. As protein: CASSSYGTSGIASSYNEQFF.

The CDR3, as DNA: TGTGCCAGCACCGGAACCGGGGGGACTCGCTATGGCTACACCTTC. Protein product: CASTGTGGTRYGYTF. This chain joins TRBV28 and TRBJ1-2; tentatively, D is TRBD1 (5 bases). This CDR3 contains 15 residues. CDR1 is MDHEN, CDR2 SYDVKM, per germline. The germline V and J ends were trimmed by 7 bases and 4 bases, with 19 bases remaining between them.

V gene TRBV5-1 combines with J gene TRBJ2-5, with a weak D call TRBD1 (6 bases). Trimming shortened V by 0 bases and J by 5 bases, and 11 bases separated the two germline ends. The CDR3 consists of 14 residues. Germline CDR1 is SGHRS and CDR2 is YFSETQ. CDR3 sequence reads: CASSLAIGGETQYF. The CDR3 DNA reads as TGCGCCAGCAGCTTGGCGATAGGGGGTGAGACCCAGTACTTC.

The gene calls are TRBV18 and TRBJ1-5, with a possible D match to TRBD1 (6 bases). The germline V and J ends were trimmed by 3 bases and 3 bases, with 9 bases remaining between them. The length of the CDR3 is 14 residues. Per the germline V gene, CDR1 is KGHSH and CDR2 is LQKENI. CDR3 in DNA: TGTGCCAGCTCACCCCTGGGGGCCAATCAGCCCCAGCATTTT. Translating it yields CASSPLGANQPQHF. Full variable domain (remainder filled in from reference TRBV18 and TRBJ1-5): NAGVMQNPRHLVRRRGQEARLRCSPMKGHSHVYWYRQLPEEGLKFMVYLQKENIIDESGMPKERFSAEFPKEGPSILRIQQVVRGDSAAYFCASSPLGANQPQHFGDGTRLSIL.

The chain uses TRBV11-2 and TRBJ2-1; TRBD2 might be the D (6 bases). V shed 5 bases and J shed 0 bases, with 14 bases lying between them. Germline loops: CDR1 SGHAT, CDR2 FQNNGV. CDR3 length: 16 residues. The CDR3, as DNA: TGTGCCAGCAGCCCGTTTCACGGGAGCTCCTACAATGAGCAGTTCTTC. Translated: CASSPFHGSSYNEQFF.

The gene calls are TRBV18 and TRBJ2-2; no clear D gene. The CDR3 totals 15 residues. The V gene's germline CDR1 is KGHSH and CDR2 LQKENI. V lost 0 bases and J 2 bases, leaving 7 bases between the germline ends. The CDR3 spells CASSPPRSNTGELFF. The CDR3 nucleotides are TGTGCCAGCTCACCACCCCGGTCTAACACCGGGGAGCTGTTTTTT.

This rearrangement joins TRBV7-3 to TRBJ2-1, with D perhaps matching TRBD2 (6 bases). CDR1 is SGHTA, CDR2 FQGTGA, per germline. This CDR3 comprises 14 residues. The V gene lost 1 base and the J gene lost 2 bases, with 6 bases spanning the gap. The DNA of the CDR3 is TGTGCCAGCAGCTTAAGGGGGGCCTACAATGAGCAGTTCTTC. Its protein product is CASSLRGAYNEQFF. Filled out from reference TRBV7-3 and TRBJ2-1, the complete variable domain reads GAGVSQTPSNKVTEKGKYVELRCDPISGHTALYWYRQSLGQGPEFLIYFQGTGAADDSGLPNDRFFAVRPEGSVSTLKIQRTERGDSAVYLCASSLRGAYNEQFFGPGTRLTVL.

The CDR3 loop reads CAWSTGLAGGGEQYF. The CDR3, as DNA: TGTGCCTGGAGTACCGGACTAGCGGGAGGGGGGGAGCAGTACTTC. The rearrangement joins TRBV30 to TRBJ2-7; 15 bases are a match to TRBD2. Germline V gives CDR1 GTSNPN, CDR2 SVGIG (reference sequence). The junction had 6 bases not matched to a gene; V was cut back by 2 bases and J by 7 bases. This CDR3 has 15 amino acids.

This clone is a singleton in its sample. Here the CDR3 DNA reads TGTGCCAGTAGCCTGGGGGGACCAGCTTTCTTT. This sequence encodes CASSLGGPAFF. The rearrangement joins TRBV19 to TRBJ1-1; a weak D match, TRBD1 (5 bases). This CDR3 spans 11 amino acids. Looked up from germline, CDR1 is LNHDA and CDR2 is SQIVND (reference sequence). V lost 6 bases, J lost 10 bases, and 12 bases lay in between.

About this clone: Relative to the germline gene, one junction end is altered; a read error may explain this. The chain has TRBV5-4 and TRBJ2-1; no definite D call. The V gene's germline CDR1 is SGHNT and CDR2 YYREEE (reference sequence). The CDR3 length is 17 residues. The CDR3 nucleotides are TGTGCCAGCAGCTTGGATAGGTGGGCTCTATCCTTCAATGAGCAGTTCTTC. It is translated as CASSLDRWALSFNEQFF.

This chain connects TRBV7-6 to TRBJ2-1, with a possible D match to TRBD2 (5 bases). The V end lost 1 base, the J end lost 4 bases, and 8 bases lay between the germline ends. The CDR3 consists of 14 residues. Looked up from germline, CDR1 is SGHVS and CDR2 is FNYEAQ. CDR3: CASSLGGSYNEQFF. The DNA for the CDR3 is TGTGCCAGCAGCTTAGGTGGGAGTTACAATGAGCAGTTCTTC.

The CDR3 is CASSYDSLEPQHF. CDR3 DNA sequence: TGTGCCAGCAGTTACGACAGTTTAGAACCCCAGCATTTT. The chain uses TRBV6-5 and TRBJ1-5; possibly TRBD1 for D (5 bases). Germline V gene sequence: CDR1 MNHEY, CDR2 SVGAGI. Trimming took 2 bases from V and 10 from J, leaving 12 bases between them. The CDR3 runs 13 residues.

This clone has only a few counts. V usage is TRBV11-2 and J usage is TRBJ2-7, with 15 bases aligning to TRBD2. CDR1 SGHAT and CDR2 FQNNGV come from the germline V gene. The CDR3 has 17 amino acids. The V gene end was trimmed by 4 bases and the J gene end by 3 bases; junction bases not matched to a gene: 7. The CDR3 DNA follows: TGTGCCAGCAGCTACAAAGGGACTAGCGGGAGGTTCTACGAGCAGTACTTC. It specifies CASSYKGTSGRFYEQYF.

The CDR3 here is CASSSTGKGSNQPQHF. CDR3 bases: TGCGCCAGCAGCTCAACAGGGAAGGGAAGCAATCAGCCCCAGCATTTT. The chain is built from TRBV4-1 and TRBJ1-5, with D maybe TRBD1 (6 bases). The length of the CDR3 is 16 residues. V was shortened by 5 bases and J by 1 base, with 15 bases between the two germline ends. Germline assignment: CDR1 MGHRA and CDR2 YSYEKL.

V usage is TRBV2 and J usage is TRBJ1-1; possibly TRBD1 for D (6 bases). Trimming removed 4 bases from V and 4 bases from J, with 19 bases in between. The CDR3 runs 16 residues. Germline-derived CDR1 and CDR2 are SNHLY and FYNNEI. This CDR3 reads CASSAYRADVGTEAFF. In DNA form, the CDR3 reads TGTGCCAGCAGTGCCTACAGGGCCGATGTAGGCACTGAAGCTTTCTTT.

The chain links TRBV28 to TRBJ2-6; 7 positions match TRBD1. The germline V gene has CDR1 MDHEN and CDR2 SYDVKM. The ends lost 6 bases at V and 2 bases at J; junction bases unmatched: 4. The CDR3 has 15 residues. CDR3 region: CASRTQGTGANVLTF. The CDR3, as DNA: TGTGCCAGCAGGACACAGGGGACTGGGGCCAACGTCCTGACTTTC.

The V call is TRBV27, the J call TRBJ2-6; D is ambiguous. Germline values: CDR1 MNHEY, CDR2 SMNVEV (reference sequence). The CDR3 spans 15 residues. Trimming stripped 3 bases from V and 0 bases from J, with 6 bases between. The CDR3 nucleotides read TGTGCCAGCAGTTTTTTCCTCTCTGGGGCCAACGTCCTGACTTTC. Protein product: CASSFFLSGANVLTF.

The chain recombines TRBV29-1 with TRBJ1-5, with D tentatively TRBD1 (5 bases). Germline CDR1 is SQVTM and CDR2 is ANQGSEA. CDR3 length equals 14 residues. V was pared by 7 bases and J by 0 bases, with 13 bases between. The CDR3 spells CSASQENSNQPQHF. CDR3 nucleotides: TGCAGCGCCTCACAGGAAAATAGCAATCAGCCCCAGCATTTT.

The chain carries TRBV6-1 and TRBJ2-5, with TRBD2 as a possible D gene (6 bases). There are 15 residues in the CDR3. Trimming left V 6 bases short and J 4 bases short, with 18 bases between. CDR1 and CDR2 (germline): MNHNS, SASEGT. Here the CDR3 DNA reads TGTGCCAGCAGGATGGCGGGGAAGTCGCGAGAGACCCAGTACTTC. This encodes CASRMAGKSRETQYF.

This chain connects TRBV10-3 to TRBJ1-1; D unresolved. Germline V CDR1 and CDR2: ENHRY, SYGVKD. Trimming removed 2 bases at V and 0 bases at J, with 7 bases between. The CDR3 is 14 amino acids. The CDR3 DNA follows: TGTGCCATCAGTGAGCAGCGGATGAACACTGAAGCTTTCTTT. Translating it yields CAISEQRMNTEAFF.

V is TRBV30 and J is TRBJ2-7; D possibly corresponds to TRBD1 (5 bases). Germline assignment: CDR1 GTSNPN and CDR2 SVGIG (reference sequence). Trimming removed 1 base from V and 3 bases from J, with 7 bases in between. This CDR3 has 12 amino acids. The CDR3 reads CAWSGGRYEQYF. For the CDR3, the DNA is TGTGCCTGGAGTGGGGGCCGCTACGAGCAGTACTTC. The full variable domain, completed using reference TRBV30 and TRBJ2-7, is SQTIHQWPATLVQPVGSPLSLECTVEGTSNPNLYWYRQAAGRGLQLLFYSVGIGQISSEVPQNLSASRPQDRQFILSSKKLLLSDSGFYLCAWSGGRYEQYFGPGTRLTVT.

The chain employs TRBV7-9 and TRBJ2-6, with a weak D call TRBD1 (5 bases). This CDR3 has 14 residues. Looked up from germline, CDR1 is SEHNR and CDR2 is FQNEAQ (reference sequence). V was clipped by 6 bases and J by 7 bases, with 13 bases between them. CDR3 residues: CASRFQGGANVLTF. The DNA of the CDR3 is TGTGCCAGCAGATTCCAGGGTGGAGCCAACGTCCTGACTTTC.

CDR3 coding DNA: TGTGCCAGCCGAGACAGTGAGAACACTGAAGCTTTCTTT. It translates to CASRDSENTEAFF. This chain uses TRBV2 with TRBJ1-1; D is possibly TRBD1 (5 bases). The CDR3 contains 13 residues. V was shortened by 8 bases and J by 1 base, with 11 bases between the two germline ends. Germline V lookup: CDR1 SNHLY, CDR2 FYNNEI. The variable domain in full, completed from reference TRBV2 and TRBJ1-1, reads EPEVTQTPSHQVTQMGQEVILRCVPISNHLYFYWYRQILGQKVEFLVSFYNNEISEKSEIFDDQFSVERPDGSNFTLKIRSTKLEDSAMYFCASRDSENTEAFFGQGTRLTVV.